Listed below are T cell receptor beta chains from one sample, sequenced in a study of T-cell reconstitution after alpha-beta-depleted transplantation in children. TCRdb ran MiXCR on the PCR reads and lists one entry per CDR3 protein. The sample yields under 350,000 distinct CDR3 sequences, approximately 9.8% seen once. The sample here was PBMCs from the stem cell graft donor, taken from the stem cell graft. The receptors originated from a human donor who donated a stem cell graft to a child with SCID. CDR3s include the opening cysteine and the closing phenylalanine or tryptophan. Rows give clone size only sometimes, using once, few, many, or a class for an expanded clone.

j_call | clone_size | v_call | cdr3_aa
TRBJ1-5 | few | TRBV20-1 | CSASPPRVDQPQHF
TRBJ1-4 | few | TRBV25-1 | CASSGGQVTNEKLFF
TRBJ2-3 | - | TRBV18 | CASPKAHSSGGPDTQYF
TRBJ1-6 | - | TRBV20-1 | CSARDYRNSPLHF
TRBJ2-7 | many | TRBV5-1 | CASSLVPSGGQGAYEQYF
TRBJ2-1 | - | TRBV11-2 | CASSLDQAGEQFF
TRBJ2-2 | few | TRBV12-3/TRBV12-4 | CASSFLFDSATNTGELFF
TRBJ2-3 | many | TRBV12-3/TRBV12-4 | CASSPAGGLYTQYF
TRBJ2-3 | - | TRBV3-1 | CASSQGNVADTQYF
TRBJ1-2 | - | TRBV29-1 | CSVLRDVNYGYTF
TRBJ2-5 | - | TRBV5-1 | CASSWGQGETQYF
TRBJ2-2 | - | TRBV6-5 | CASSYSWGDTGELFF
TRBJ2-7 | once | TRBV20-1 | CSALTTTVDPYEQYF
TRBJ1-3 | few | TRBV6-1 | CASSVDRISGNTIYF
TRBJ1-2 | few | TRBV4-2 | CASSQERTGIELDYGYTF
TRBJ2-2 | few | TRBV5-1 | CASSLDNGLGELFF
TRBJ2-7 | - | TRBV11-2 | CASSLETGYSYEQYF
TRBJ2-7 | many | TRBV3-1 | CASSPGQVYEQYF
TRBJ2-1 | few | TRBV12-3/TRBV12-4 | CASSLYAVPNEQFF
TRBJ2-2 | many | TRBV10-3 | CAISDPQGLGGELFF
TRBJ1-5 | many | TRBV5-1 | CASSLAGGSNQPQHF
TRBJ2-7 | - | TRBV20-1 | CSARTAYEQYF
TRBJ1-3 | - | TRBV20-1 | CSARTGGSGNTIYF
TRBJ1-5 | many | TRBV20-1 | CSARQGGVGNQPQHF
TRBJ2-3 | few | TRBV9 | CASSVAWITDTQYF
TRBJ2-1 | few | TRBV24-1 | CATSEGRAGGKFVQFF
TRBJ1-1 | - | TRBV3-1 | CASSPRHNTEAFF
TRBJ2-7 | many | TRBV12-3/TRBV12-4 | CASTRDYEQYF
TRBJ2-1 | - | TRBV11-2 | CASSFIAGSSYNEQFF
TRBJ2-3 | many | TRBV7-3 | CASSPVRGADTQYF
TRBJ2-1 | many | TRBV5-1 | CASSLEVSRYNEQFF
TRBJ2-7 | - | TRBV7-2 | CASSLGDRGAEQYF
TRBJ2-3 | few | TRBV20-1 | CSAGLSSTDTQYF
TRBJ2-7 | many | TRBV6-2/TRBV6-3 | CASSYRTGLAVLYEQYF
TRBJ2-1 | few | TRBV20-1 | CSARDSLRDEQFF
TRBJ2-7 | few | TRBV4-1 | CASSQDWGRSYEQYF
TRBJ2-3 | - | TRBV24-1 | CATSDSRDSTDTQYF
TRBJ1-1 | - | TRBV27 | CASSFQGAGTEAFF
TRBJ2-5 | few | TRBV16 | CASSQSDNRETQYF
TRBJ2-1 | many | TRBV5-1 | CASSTVASGVTDNEQFF
TRBJ1-5 | few | TRBV19 | CASSMLTQPQHF
TRBJ2-3 | many | TRBV4-2 | CASSLRFRTSDYSTDTQYF
TRBJ2-7 | few | TRBV7-9 | CASSLAAGGYYEQYF
TRBJ1-5 | many | TRBV12-3/TRBV12-4 | CASSQDRGQYQPQHF
TRBJ1-2 | many | TRBV5-1 | CASSLGDSNYGYTF
TRBJ2-5 | - | TRBV25-1 | CASSLGTPQDQTQYF
TRBJ2-1 | - | TRBV3-1 | CASSHLAGAEEQFF
TRBJ1-5 | few | TRBV12-3/TRBV12-4 | CASSSVSRGPGQPQHF
TRBJ2-1 | - | TRBV29-1 | CSVDTPNEQFF
TRBJ2-4 | many | TRBV7-9 | CASSYRTSGGAGDIQYF
TRBJ2-7 | few | TRBV12-3/TRBV12-4 | CASSLQRAPTYEQYF